The 13 T cell receptor beta chains below were found in one sample sequenced in a study of shared clonotypes between healthy human individuals. Here immunoSEQ multiplex PCR was the method, and the copy in TCRdb shows in-frame clones only, minus some. The sample has 1,500,000 or so clones; around 95% are singletons. What was sequenced was naive CD4+ T cells sorted from blood. The subset: CD45RA+ positively selected. The receptors stem from a man under 40 in good health.

The rearrangement uses TRBV2 and TRBJ2-2; no clear D gene. V lost 6 bases and J lost 6, with 8 bases in between. Germline V CDR1 and CDR2: SNHLY, FYNNEI. CDR3 length: 12 residues. As DNA, the CDR3 is TGTGCCAGCAGAACGTATTCCGGGGAGCTGTTTTTT. Its protein product is CASRTYSGELFF. Using reference TRBV2 and TRBJ2-2 for the parts outside the CDR3, the full variable domain is EPEVTQTPSHQVTQMGQEVILRCVPISNHLYFYWYRQILGQKVEFLVSFYNNEISEKSEIFDDQFSVERPDGSNFTLKIRSTKLEDSAMYFCASRTYSGELFFGEGSRLTVL.

The rearrangement links TRBV9 to TRBJ2-7; a weak D match, TRBD1 (6 bases). There are 14 residues in the CDR3. Trimming took off 0 bases at V and 1 base at J, with 8 bases between the two ends. Germline V gene lookup returns CDR1 SGDLS and CDR2 YYNGEE. The CDR3 nucleotides are TGTGCCAGCAGCGTAGACAGGGTTTCCTACGAGCAGTACTTC. This sequence encodes CASSVDRVSYEQYF.

CDR3 in amino acids: CATEREGRHEQYF. The CDR3 region has the DNA TGTGCCACTGAGCGGGAGGGCCGCCACGAGCAGTACTTC. V gene TRBV15 combines with J gene TRBJ2-7, with 10 bases identical to TRBD2. The CDR3 totals 13 residues. V lost 9 bases, J lost 5 bases, and 7 bases stayed unmatched. Germline-derived CDR1 and CDR2 are LNHNV and YYDKDF (reference sequence). The full variable domain, with the rest looked up from reference TRBV15 and TRBJ2-7, is DAMVIQNPRYQVTQFGKPVTLSCSQTLNHNVMYWYQQKSSQAPKLLFHYYDKDFNNEADTPDNFQSRRPNTSFCFLDIRSPGLGDTAMYLCATEREGRHEQYFGPGTRLTVT.

V gene TRBV19 combines with J gene TRBJ2-1; 8 bases line up with TRBD1. Germline CDR1 and CDR2: LNHDA and SQIVND (reference sequence). The CDR3 runs 15 residues. Germline trimming cut 4 bases from V and 7 bases from J; bases unmatched to any gene: 9. CDR3 residues: CASSKGPGGTNEQFF. In DNA, the CDR3 is TGTGCCAGTAGTAAAGGCCCAGGGGGCACGAATGAGCAGTTCTTC. Complete variable domain (other parts from reference TRBV19 and TRBJ2-1): DGGITQSPKYLFRKEGQNVTLSCEQNLNHDAMYWYRQDPGQGLRLIYYSQIVNDFQKGDIAEGYSVSREKKESFPLTVTSAQKNPTAFYLCASSKGPGGTNEQFFGPGTRLTVL.

V gene TRBV19 combines with J gene TRBJ1-3; TRBD1 might be the D (5 bases). Trimming stripped 7 bases from V and 0 bases from J, with 13 bases between. This CDR3 has 15 amino acids. Germline V CDR1 and CDR2: LNHDA, SQIVND (reference sequence). The CDR3 region has the DNA TGTGCCAGTATAGACAGTGGACTCTCTGGAAACACCATATATTTT. This sequence encodes CASIDSGLSGNTIYF. Complete variable domain (other parts from reference TRBV19 and TRBJ1-3): DGGITQSPKYLFRKEGQNVTLSCEQNLNHDAMYWYRQDPGQGLRLIYYSQIVNDFQKGDIAEGYSVSREKKESFPLTVTSAQKNPTAFYLCASIDSGLSGNTIYFGEGSWLTVV.

Comments on this clone: This sample also contains other DNA sequences that code for the same CDR3. The chain links TRBV6-6 to TRBJ2-7; D not resolved. V was pared by 6 bases and J by 0 bases, with 3 bases between. This CDR3 has 11 amino acids. The V gene's germline CDR1 is MNHNY and CDR2 SVGAGI (reference sequence). The CDR3 DNA reads as TGTGCCAGCAGCGGCTCCTACGAGCAGTACTTC. Translated: CASSGSYEQYF.

Note on this clone: The same CDR3 also results from other DNA sequences found in this sample. J is TRBJ1-1 and V is TRBV7-2; TRBD1 aligns across 8 bases. CDR3 size: 14 residues. Germline CDR1 reads SGHTA; CDR2 reads FQGNSA. The V segment lost 2 bases and the J segment 5 bases; nucleotides outside the gene matches: 4. The chain's CDR3 is CASSLRQGRTEAFF. In DNA, the CDR3 is TGTGCCAGCAGCTTAAGACAGGGGAGGACTGAAGCTTTCTTT.

This clone is a singleton in its sample. The genes are TRBV28 and TRBJ1-2, with D possibly matching TRBD1 (6 bases). There are 13 residues in the CDR3. V lost 3 bases and J 3 bases, leaving 8 bases between the germline ends. Germline V CDR1 and CDR2: MDHEN, SYDVKM. The CDR3 loop reads CASSFGTYYGYTF. The CDR3 nucleotides read TGTGCCAGCAGTTTTGGGACATACTATGGCTACACCTTC.

The J gene is TRBJ2-1, the V gene TRBV6-5; D is undetermined. Germline CDR1 MNHEY, CDR2 SVGAGI. The V and J ends lost 11 bases and 4 bases respectively, with 15 bases between them. This CDR3 is 13 amino acids long. The CDR3 loop reads CAARPVYYNEQFF. The CDR3 coding sequence is TGTGCCGCGAGGCCGGTCTATTACAATGAGCAGTTCTTC.

This clone was observed a handful of times. The chain recombines TRBV10-1 with TRBJ2-5; the match to TRBD2 covers 8 bases. Germline values: CDR1 WNHNN, CDR2 SYGVQD (reference sequence). This CDR3 contains 14 residues. The V segment lost 2 bases and the J segment 5 bases; nucleotides outside the gene matches: 4. This chain's CDR3 is CASSEREGRETQYF. The CDR3 DNA sequence: TGCGCCAGCAGTGAGCGGGAGGGCCGGGAGACCCAGTACTTC.

This clone was counted a single time. The chain employs TRBV10-1 and TRBJ2-7; the D is unclear. The germline CDR1 and CDR2 sequences are WNHNN and SYGVQD (reference sequence). Trimming stripped 4 bases from V and 6 bases from J, with 13 bases between. The CDR3 extends over 13 amino acids. DNA for the CDR3: TGCGCCAGCAGTGTAACATCCTCTAGCGAGCAGTACTTC. It encodes CASSVTSSSEQYF.

This rearrangement joins TRBV4-1 to TRBJ2-3; 8 nucleotides agree with TRBD2. The germline V gene encodes CDR1 MGHRA and CDR2 YSYEKL. V shed 1 base and J 3 bases; nucleotides not matched to a gene: 3. The CDR3 has 15 residues. CDR3 amino acids: CASSQGLARTDTQYF. In nucleotides, the CDR3 is TGCGCCAGCAGCCAAGGACTAGCGAGGACAGATACGCAGTATTTT.

The V and J genes are TRBV6-1 and TRBJ1-5; D is ambiguous. CDR1 MNHNS and CDR2 SASEGT come from the germline V gene. This CDR3 is built from 13 residues. Trimming removed 3 bases from V and 5 bases from J, with 8 bases in between. The DNA of the CDR3 is TGTGCCAGCAGTGAGGTCCCTGATCAGCCCCAGCATTTT. It codes for CASSEVPDQPQHF.